This paragraph reports one T cell receptor (beta chain). This sample is part of a study of blood T cell repertoires in COVID-19. The wider study: There were acute and convalescent COVID-19 samples, and they came from the United States, Italy and Spain. PBMCs, B-cell-depleted T cells, or T cells were the source of the cDNA or gDNA that made up the material.

Seattle enrolled patients during active infection and tracked them longitudinally. J lost 6 bases, V lost 2 bases, and 17 bases had no gene match. CDR1 is LGHDT and CDR2 is YNNKEL in the germline V gene (reference sequence). There are 18 residues in the CDR3. As originally analysed: Reference gene primer amplification gave estimated nucleated cell counts. Using immunoSEQ multiplex PCR, the repertoire was profiled, and TCRdb retains in-frame clones only, with some absent. For V, J and clone size, that table is used; D and trimming come from the DNA. The sample has 150,000 to 200,000 clones; around 95% are singletons.

The chain employs TRBV3-1 (or the pseudogene TRBV3-2) and TRBJ1-2, with TRBD1 matching over 8 bases. This sequence was found in a young man with COVID-19, enrolled during active disease. The specimen sequenced was peripheral blood. The CDR3 loop reads CASSQPRGQATTSHGYTF. CDR3 nucleotides: TGTGCCAGCAGCCAACCCAGGGGACAGGCCACTACGTCCCATGGCTACACCTTC.